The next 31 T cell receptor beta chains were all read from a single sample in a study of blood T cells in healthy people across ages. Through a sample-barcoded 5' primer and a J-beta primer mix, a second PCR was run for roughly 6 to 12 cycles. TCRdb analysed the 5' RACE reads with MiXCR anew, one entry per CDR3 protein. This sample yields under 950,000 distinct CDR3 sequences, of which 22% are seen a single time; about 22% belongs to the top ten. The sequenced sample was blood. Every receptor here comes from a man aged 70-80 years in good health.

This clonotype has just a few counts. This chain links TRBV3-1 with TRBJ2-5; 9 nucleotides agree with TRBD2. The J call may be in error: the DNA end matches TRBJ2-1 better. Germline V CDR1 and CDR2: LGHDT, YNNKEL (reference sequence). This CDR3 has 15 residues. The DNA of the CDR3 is TGTGCCAGCAGCCAAGATAGCGGGAGCAGGAATGAGCAGTTCTTC. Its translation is CASSQDSGSRNEQFF.

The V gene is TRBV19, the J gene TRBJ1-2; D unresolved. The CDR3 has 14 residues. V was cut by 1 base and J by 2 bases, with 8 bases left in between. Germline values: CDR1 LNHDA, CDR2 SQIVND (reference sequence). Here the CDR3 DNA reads TGTGCCAGTAGTATAGGAAGAGGGAACTATGGCTACACCTTC. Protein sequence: CASSIGRGNYGYTF.

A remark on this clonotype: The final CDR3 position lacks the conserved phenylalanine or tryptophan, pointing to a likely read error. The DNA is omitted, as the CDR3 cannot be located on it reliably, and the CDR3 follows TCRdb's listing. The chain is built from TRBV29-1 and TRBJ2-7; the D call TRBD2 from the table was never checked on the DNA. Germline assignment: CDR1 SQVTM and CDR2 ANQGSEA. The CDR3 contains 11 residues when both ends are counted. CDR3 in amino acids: CSVEEGRGLLL.

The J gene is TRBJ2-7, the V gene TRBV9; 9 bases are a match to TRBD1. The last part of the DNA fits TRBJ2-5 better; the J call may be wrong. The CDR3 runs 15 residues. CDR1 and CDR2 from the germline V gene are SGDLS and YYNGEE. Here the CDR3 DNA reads TGTGCCACGACAACCGGGACAGGGCTCCAAGAGACCCAGTACTTC. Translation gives CATTTGTGLQETQYF.

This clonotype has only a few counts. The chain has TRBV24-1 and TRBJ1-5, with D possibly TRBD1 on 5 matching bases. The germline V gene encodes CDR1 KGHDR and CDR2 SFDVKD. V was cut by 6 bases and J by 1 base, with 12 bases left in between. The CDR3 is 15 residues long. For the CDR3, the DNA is TGTGCCACCAGTCAAGGGGTTGGGAGCAATCAGCCCCAGCATTTT. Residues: CATSQGVGSNQPQHF.

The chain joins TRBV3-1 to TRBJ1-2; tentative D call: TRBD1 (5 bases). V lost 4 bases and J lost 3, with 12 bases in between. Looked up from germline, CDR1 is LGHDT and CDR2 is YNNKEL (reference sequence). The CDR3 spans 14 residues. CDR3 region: CASSRRGYHYGYTF. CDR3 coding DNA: TGTGCCAGCAGCCGAAGGGGTTACCACTATGGCTACACCTTC.

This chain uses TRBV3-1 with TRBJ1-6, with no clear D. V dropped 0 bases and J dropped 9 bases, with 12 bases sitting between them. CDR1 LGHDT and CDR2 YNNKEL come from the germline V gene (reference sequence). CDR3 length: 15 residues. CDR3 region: CASSQDRWNSSPLHF. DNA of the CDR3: TGTGCCAGCAGCCAAGATCGTTGGAACAGTTCACCCCTCCACTTT.

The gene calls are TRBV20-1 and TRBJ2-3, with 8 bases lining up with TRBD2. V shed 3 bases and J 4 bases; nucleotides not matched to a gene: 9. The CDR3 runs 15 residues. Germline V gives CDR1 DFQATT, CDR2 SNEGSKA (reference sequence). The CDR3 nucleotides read TGCAGTGCTAGCGCGTACGGGAGGGCACCAGATACGCAGTATTTT. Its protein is CSASAYGRAPDTQYF.

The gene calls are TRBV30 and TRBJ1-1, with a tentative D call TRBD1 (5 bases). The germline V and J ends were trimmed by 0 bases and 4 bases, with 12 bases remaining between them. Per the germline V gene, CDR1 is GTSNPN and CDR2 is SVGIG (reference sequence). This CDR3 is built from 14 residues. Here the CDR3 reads CAWSVLSGGTEAFF. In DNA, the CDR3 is TGTGCCTGGAGTGTACTCTCCGGGGGCACTGAAGCTTTCTTT.

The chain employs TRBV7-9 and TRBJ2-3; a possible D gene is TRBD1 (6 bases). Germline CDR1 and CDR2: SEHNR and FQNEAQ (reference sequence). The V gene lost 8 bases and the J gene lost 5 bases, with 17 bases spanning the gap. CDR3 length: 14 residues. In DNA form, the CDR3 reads TGTGCCAGCGGAGATCCAGGGGCTGGAGATACGCAGTATTTT. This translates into CASGDPGAGDTQYF.

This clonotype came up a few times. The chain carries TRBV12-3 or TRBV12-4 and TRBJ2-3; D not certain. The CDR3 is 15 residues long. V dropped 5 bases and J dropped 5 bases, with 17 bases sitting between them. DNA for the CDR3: TGTGCCAGCAGTCCACTGTCGGGCTCTGGAGATACGCAGTATTTT. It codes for CASSPLSGSGDTQYF.

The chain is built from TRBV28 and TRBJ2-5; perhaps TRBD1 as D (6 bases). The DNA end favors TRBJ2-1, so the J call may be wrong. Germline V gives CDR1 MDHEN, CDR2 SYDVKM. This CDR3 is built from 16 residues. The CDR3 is CASSFTGTPRGNEQFF. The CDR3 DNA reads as TGTGCCAGCAGCTTCACCGGGACACCGAGGGGGAATGAGCAGTTCTTC.

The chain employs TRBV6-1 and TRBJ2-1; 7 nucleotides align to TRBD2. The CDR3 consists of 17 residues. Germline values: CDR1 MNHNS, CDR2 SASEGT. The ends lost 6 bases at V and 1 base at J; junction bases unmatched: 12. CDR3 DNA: TGTGCCAGCAGCCCCTTGGGGGGAGGGTTATCCTACAATGAGCAGTTCTTC. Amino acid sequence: CASSPLGGGLSYNEQFF.

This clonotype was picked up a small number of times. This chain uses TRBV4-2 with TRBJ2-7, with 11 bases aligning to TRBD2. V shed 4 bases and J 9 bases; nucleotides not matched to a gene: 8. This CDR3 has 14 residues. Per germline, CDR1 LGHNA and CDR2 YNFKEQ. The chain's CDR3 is CASSPRLAGSRQYF. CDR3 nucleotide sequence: TGTGCCAGCAGCCCCCGACTAGCGGGGTCTAGGCAGTACTTC.

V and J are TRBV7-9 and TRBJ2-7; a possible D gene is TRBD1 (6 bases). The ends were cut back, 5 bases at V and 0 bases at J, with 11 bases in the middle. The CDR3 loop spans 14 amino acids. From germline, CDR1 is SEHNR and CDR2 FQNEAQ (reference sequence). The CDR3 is CASSITGSSYEQYF. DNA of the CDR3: TGTGCCAGCAGCATCACAGGGAGCTCCTACGAGCAGTACTTC. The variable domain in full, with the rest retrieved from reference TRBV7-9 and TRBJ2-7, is DTGVSQNPRHKITKRGQNVTFRCDPISEHNRLYWYRQTLGQGPEFLTYFQNEAQLEKSRLLSDRFSAERPKGSFSTLEIQRTEQGDSAMYLCASSITGSSYEQYFGPGTRLTVT.

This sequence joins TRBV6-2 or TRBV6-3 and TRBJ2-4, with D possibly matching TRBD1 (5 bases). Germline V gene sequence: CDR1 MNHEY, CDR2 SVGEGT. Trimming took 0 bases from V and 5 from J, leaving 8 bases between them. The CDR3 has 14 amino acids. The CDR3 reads CASSYSGQQNIQYF. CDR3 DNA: TGTGCCAGCAGTTACTCGGGGCAGCAAAACATTCAGTACTTC.

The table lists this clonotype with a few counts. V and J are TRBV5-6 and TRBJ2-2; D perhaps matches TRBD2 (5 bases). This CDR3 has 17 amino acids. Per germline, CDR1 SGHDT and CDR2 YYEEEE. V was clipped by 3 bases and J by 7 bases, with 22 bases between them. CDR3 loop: CASSSIPEGSSSGELFF. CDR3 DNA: TGTGCCAGCAGCTCCATACCAGAGGGATCATCTAGCGGGGAGCTGTTTTTT. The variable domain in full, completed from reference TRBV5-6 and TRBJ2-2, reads DAGVTQSPTHLIKTRGQQVTLRCSPKSGHDTVSWYQQALGQGPQFIFQYYEEEERQRGNFPDRFSGHQFPNYSSELNVNALLLGDSALYLCASSSIPEGSSSGELFFGEGSRLTVL.

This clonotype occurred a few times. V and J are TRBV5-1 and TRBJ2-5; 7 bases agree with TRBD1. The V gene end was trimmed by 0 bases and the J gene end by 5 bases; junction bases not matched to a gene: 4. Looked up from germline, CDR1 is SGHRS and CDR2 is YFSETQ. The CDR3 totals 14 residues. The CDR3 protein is CASSLDNRGETQYF. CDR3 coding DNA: TGCGCCAGCAGCTTGGACAACAGGGGTGAGACCCAGTACTTC.

In DNA, the CDR3 is TGCAGCGGGTGGAGCGAGACCCAGTACTTC. Amino acids: CSGWSETQYF. This rearrangement joins TRBV29-1 to TRBJ2-5, with no clear D. The CDR3 is 10 amino acids. Trimming cost V 7 bases and J 5 bases, with 8 bases left between them. Germline assignment: CDR1 SQVTM and CDR2 ANQGSEA.

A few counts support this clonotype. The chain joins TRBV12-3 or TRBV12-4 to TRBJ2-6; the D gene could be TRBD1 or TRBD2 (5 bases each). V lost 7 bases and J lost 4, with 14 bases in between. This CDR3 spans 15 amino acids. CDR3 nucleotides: TGTGCCAGCAATCAGTCAGGGACCGGGGCCAACGTCCTGACTTTC. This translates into CASNQSGTGANVLTF.

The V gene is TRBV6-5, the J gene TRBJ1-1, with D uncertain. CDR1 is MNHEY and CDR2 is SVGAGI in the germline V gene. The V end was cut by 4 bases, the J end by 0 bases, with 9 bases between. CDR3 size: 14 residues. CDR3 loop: CASSLTVMNTEAFF. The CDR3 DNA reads TGTGCCAGCAGTTTGACCGTCATGAACACTGAAGCTTTCTTT.

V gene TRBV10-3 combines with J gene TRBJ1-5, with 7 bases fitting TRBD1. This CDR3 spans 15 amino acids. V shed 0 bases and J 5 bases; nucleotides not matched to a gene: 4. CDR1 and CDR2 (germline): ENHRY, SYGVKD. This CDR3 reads CAISESRGGYQPQHF. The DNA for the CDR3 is TGTGCCATCAGTGAGTCTAGAGGGGGCTATCAGCCCCAGCATTTT.

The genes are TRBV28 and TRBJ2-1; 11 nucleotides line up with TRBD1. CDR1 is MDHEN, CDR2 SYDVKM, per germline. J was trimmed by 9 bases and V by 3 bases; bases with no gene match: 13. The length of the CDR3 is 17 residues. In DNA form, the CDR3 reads TGTGCCAGCAGTTTCCTCCCCGGACAGGGGGCGGTTGTTGAGCAGTTCTTC. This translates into CASSFLPGQGAVVEQFF.

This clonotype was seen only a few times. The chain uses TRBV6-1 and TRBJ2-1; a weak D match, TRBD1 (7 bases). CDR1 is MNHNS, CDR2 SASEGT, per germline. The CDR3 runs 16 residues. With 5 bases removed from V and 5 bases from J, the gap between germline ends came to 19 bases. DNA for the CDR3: TGTGCCAGCAGTCGCATCAGGGGGGTTACGGACAATGAGCAGTTCTTC. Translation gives CASSRIRGVTDNEQFF.

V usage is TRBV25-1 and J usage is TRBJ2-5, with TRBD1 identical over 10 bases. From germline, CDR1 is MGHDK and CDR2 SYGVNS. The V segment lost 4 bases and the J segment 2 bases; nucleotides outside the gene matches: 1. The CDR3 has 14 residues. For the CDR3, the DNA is TGTGCCAGCAGTGGGGACAGGGGTCAAGAGACCCAGTACTTC. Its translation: CASSGDRGQETQYF.

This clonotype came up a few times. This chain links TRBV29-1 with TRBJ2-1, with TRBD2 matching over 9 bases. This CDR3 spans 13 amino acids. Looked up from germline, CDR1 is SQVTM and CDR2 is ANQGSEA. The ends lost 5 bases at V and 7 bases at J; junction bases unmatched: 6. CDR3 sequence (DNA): TGCAGCGTTTCAGTAGCGGGAGATAATGAGCAGTTCTTC. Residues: CSVSVAGDNEQFF.

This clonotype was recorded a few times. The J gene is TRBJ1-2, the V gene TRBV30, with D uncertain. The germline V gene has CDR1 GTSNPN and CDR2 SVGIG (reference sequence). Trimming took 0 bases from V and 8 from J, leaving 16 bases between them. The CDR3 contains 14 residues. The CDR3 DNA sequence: TGTGCCTGGAGTGTAACCTGGGTGCGGGGAGGCTACACCTTC. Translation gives CAWSVTWVRGGYTF.

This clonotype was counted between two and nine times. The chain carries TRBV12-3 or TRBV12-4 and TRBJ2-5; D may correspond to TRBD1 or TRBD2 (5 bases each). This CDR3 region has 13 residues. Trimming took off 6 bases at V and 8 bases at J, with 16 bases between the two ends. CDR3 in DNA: TGTGCCAGCAGCCCCCCGGGGCTCGGAACCCAGTACTTC. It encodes CASSPPGLGTQYF.

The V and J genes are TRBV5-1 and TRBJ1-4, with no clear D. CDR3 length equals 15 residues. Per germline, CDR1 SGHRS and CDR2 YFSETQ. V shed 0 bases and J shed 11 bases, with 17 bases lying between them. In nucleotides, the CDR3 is TGCGCCAGCAGCTTGGCCGGAGACGATTCGGGGAAACTGTTTTTT. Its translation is CASSLAGDDSGKLFF.

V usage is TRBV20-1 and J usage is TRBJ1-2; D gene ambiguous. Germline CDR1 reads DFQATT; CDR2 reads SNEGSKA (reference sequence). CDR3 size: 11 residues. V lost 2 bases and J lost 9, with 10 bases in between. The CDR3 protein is CSARQDQRYTF. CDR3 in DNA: TGCAGTGCTAGACAGGATCAGCGCTACACCTTC.

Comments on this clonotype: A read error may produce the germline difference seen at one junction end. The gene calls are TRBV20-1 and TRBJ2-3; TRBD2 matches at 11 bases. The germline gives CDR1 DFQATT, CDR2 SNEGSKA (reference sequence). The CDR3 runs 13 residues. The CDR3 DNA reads TGCAGTACACTAGCGGGGGCCACAGATGCGCAGTATTTT. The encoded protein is CSTLAGATDAQYF.